These 17 T cell receptor beta chains came from one sample sequenced in a study of Tregs in tolerant kidney transplant recipients. Here immunoSEQ multiplex PCR was the method, and the copy in TCRdb shows in-frame clones only, minus some. This sample contains more than 30,000 clones. The starting material was CD8+ T cells from blood, obtained before the transplant. These receptors came from a human donor who received a combined kidney and bone marrow transplant.

As concerns this clone: The missing CDR3 end, 3 residues past where the read stops, is filled in from the germline J gene. The V call is TRBV11-2, the J call TRBJ2-1, with TRBD2 as a possible D gene (5 bases). Trimming shortened V by 4 bases and J by 0 bases, and 10 bases separated the two germline ends. This CDR3 contains 15 residues. Germline CDR1 is SGHAT and CDR2 is FQNNGV. Partial CDR3 DNA: TGTGCCAGCAGCTCCGGGGTTAGCTCCTACAATGAG. Translating it yields CASSSGVSSYNE. The CDR3 in full is CASSSGVSSYNEQFF.

On this clone: The CDR3 goes on 3 residues after the read ends, and that part is filled in from the germline J gene. This chain connects TRBV5-6 to TRBJ1-1; D is unclear. Trimming left V 0 bases short and J 3 bases short, with 12 bases between. The CDR3 contains 15 residues. Per germline, CDR1 SGHDT and CDR2 YYEEEE. The sequenced CDR3 bases are TGTGCCAGCAGCTTGGGGTCAGGAACATACACTGAA. Residues: CASSLGSGTYTE. The full CDR3 protein is CASSLGSGTYTEAFF.

About this clone: Coverage ceases 3 residues before the CDR3 finishes, and the germline J gene fills in the end. The gene calls are TRBV19 and TRBJ2-1; possible D gene TRBD2, 5 bases. CDR3 length: 15 residues. Trimming removed 6 bases from V and 2 bases from J, with 14 bases in between. Germline CDR1 is LNHDA and CDR2 is SQIVND (reference sequence). CDR3 amino acids: CASSPWRAPYNEQFF. CDR3 DNA (partial): TGTGCCAGTAGCCCCTGGCGGGCGCCCTACAATGAG. The whole variable domain, filled in from reference TRBV19 and TRBJ2-1, reads DGGITQSPKYLFRKEGQNVTLSCEQNLNHDAMYWYRQDPGQGLRLIYYSQIVNDFQKGDIAEGYSVSREKKESFPLTVTSAQKNPTAFYLCASSPWRAPYNEQFFGPGTRLTVL.

Details on this clone: The CDR3 end is not reached by the read, which stops 3 residues before it; the germline J gene fills it in. The J gene is TRBJ1-1, the V gene TRBV7-3; D is unclear. With 0 bases removed from V and 4 bases from J, the gap between germline ends came to 9 bases. The germline gives CDR1 SGHTA, CDR2 FQGTGA. The CDR3 runs 14 residues. The CDR3 DNA, read in part, is TGTGCCAGCAGCTTAACCGGGGTGGCCACTGAA. This translates into CASSLTGVATE. The full CDR3 reads CASSLTGVATEAFF.

To note about this clone: The read terminates 3 residues before the CDR3 end, so the remaining end is supplied by the germline J gene. The gene calls are TRBV5-5 and TRBJ1-5; D is undetermined. CDR3 length equals 15 residues. Trimming took 3 bases from V and 8 from J, leaving 18 bases between them. The V gene's germline CDR1 is SGHKS and CDR2 YYEKEE (reference sequence). The CDR3 DNA, read in part, is TGTGCCAGCAGCTCCCGGGGAGTCATCACTGAGCCC. Its translation: CASSSRGVITEP. Given in full, the CDR3 is CASSSRGVITEPQHF.

Concerning this clone itself: The read halts 3 residues ahead of the CDR3 end, with the missing end drawn from the germline J gene. The chain employs TRBV2 and TRBJ1-1; D is unresolved. V was shortened by 1 base and J by 5 bases, with 11 bases between the two germline ends. CDR1 SNHLY and CDR2 FYNNEI come from the germline V gene. This CDR3 has 14 residues. Here the CDR3 reads CASSEEASWTEAFF. The sequenced part of the CDR3 DNA is TGTGCCAGCAGTGAAGAGGCCAGTTGGACTGAA.

Remarks on this clone: The read is 3 residues too short to cover the CDR3 end, so that end is filled in from the germline J gene. This sequence joins TRBV5-1 and TRBJ2-1, with D hard to call. Trimming pared 0 bases from V and 0 bases from J, leaving 10 bases between. CDR3 length: 16 residues. Germline assignment: CDR1 SGHRS and CDR2 YFSETQ. The CDR3 loop is CASSLGGPSSYNEQFF. CDR3 DNA (partial): TGCGCCAGCAGCTTGGGAGGTCCTAGCTCCTACAATGAG.

To note about this clone: The read terminates 3 residues before the CDR3 end, so the remaining end is supplied by the germline J gene. This rearrangement joins TRBV6-4 to TRBJ1-2, with D possibly being TRBD1 (6 bases). CDR3 length: 15 residues. Germline assignment: CDR1 MRHNA and CDR2 SNTAGT. CDR3 protein: CASSETPGDGYGYTF. The part of the CDR3 DNA that was read is TGTGCCAGCAGTGAGACGCCAGGGGATGGCTACGGC.

Comment on this clone: The CDR3 end is not reached by the read, which stops 3 residues before it; the germline J gene fills it in. This chain links TRBV7-8 with TRBJ2-3; D remains ambiguous. Germline values: CDR1 SGHVS, CDR2 FQNEAQ. The V gene lost 0 bases and the J gene lost 0 bases, with 16 bases spanning the gap. CDR3 size: 18 residues. The part of the CDR3 DNA that was read is TGTGCCAGCAGCTTAGCGCAGACGGCTACAGCTAGCACAGATACG. It codes for CASSLAQTATASTDT. The CDR3 in its entirety is CASSLAQTATASTDTQYF.

Points on this clone: Coverage ceases 3 residues before the CDR3 finishes, and the germline J gene fills in the end. V is TRBV7-3 and J is TRBJ2-7; TRBD2 matches at 9 bases. This CDR3 has 15 residues. After removal of 0 bases from V and 5 bases from J, the junction contained 5 bases not matched to a gene. The germline CDR1 and CDR2 sequences are SGHTA and FQGTGA. CDR3 bases read: TGTGCCAGCAGCTTAACGGGCGGGAGGGTCGACGAG. Residues: CASSLTGGRVDE. Given in full, the CDR3 is CASSLTGGRVDEQYF.

In the case of this clone: The missing CDR3 end, 3 residues past where the read stops, is filled in from the germline J gene. The chain combines TRBV13 with TRBJ2-7; D is perhaps TRBD2 (6 bases). CDR1 PRHDT and CDR2 FYEKMQ come from the germline V gene (reference sequence). The CDR3 sequence is 14 residues long. Trimming shortened V by 5 bases and J by 3 bases, and 14 bases separated the two germline ends. The CDR3 loop is CASSAGRAYYEQYF. Incomplete CDR3 DNA: TGTGCCAGCAGCGCGGGAAGAGCCTACTACGAG.

In the case of this clone: From the germline J gene comes the end of the CDR3, since the read stops 3 residues before it. The chain recombines TRBV20-1 with TRBJ2-1, with 11 bases aligning to TRBD2. The CDR3 covers 13 residues. The V gene's germline CDR1 is DFQATT and CDR2 SNEGSKA (reference sequence). Germline trimming cut 5 bases from V and 6 bases from J; bases unmatched to any gene: 3. The CDR3 protein is CSALTSGSNEQFF. Partial CDR3 DNA: TGCAGTGCTCTCACTAGCGGGAGCAATGAG.

About this clone: The observed sequence ends 3 residues before the CDR3 terminus, with the missing tail filled in from the germline J gene. The chain couples TRBV20-1 to TRBJ1-1, with TRBD1 matching over 7 bases. The V gene's germline CDR1 is DFQATT and CDR2 SNEGSKA (reference sequence). This CDR3 has 13 amino acids. V was clipped by 6 bases and J by 1 base; unmatched bases: 5. The CDR3 DNA, read in part, is TGCAGTGCGACCGGACAGGAGAACACTGAA. It codes for CSATGQENTE. The CDR3, in full, reads CSATGQENTEAFF.

On this clone: The CDR3 end falls 3 residues outside the read, so it is completed with the germline J gene. V is TRBV18 and J is TRBJ1-1; D may be TRBD1 (6 bases). Germline V gene sequence: CDR1 KGHSH, CDR2 LQKENI. With 0 bases removed from V and 4 bases from J, the gap between germline ends came to 12 bases. The CDR3 extends over 15 amino acids. The CDR3 bases that were read are TGTGCCAGCTCACCACCACATGGGGGCTTCACTGAA. It encodes CASSPPHGGFTE. The entire CDR3 sequence reads CASSPPHGGFTEAFF.

On this clone: The DNA ends 3 residues before the CDR3 does, and the rest of the CDR3 is filled in from the germline J gene. V usage is TRBV7-9 and J usage is TRBJ2-3; tentatively, D is TRBD1 (6 bases). CDR3 length: 15 residues. The V gene's germline CDR1 is SEHNR and CDR2 FQNEAQ (reference sequence). The V end lost 2 bases, the J end lost 6 bases, and 15 bases lay between the germline ends. Incomplete CDR3 DNA: TGTGCCAGCAGCTTATTCGTTGGGGGCCTGGATACG. Its protein product is CASSLFVGGLDT. The entire CDR3 sequence reads CASSLFVGGLDTQYF.

About this clone itself: The read ends 3 residues shy of where the CDR3 ends; the end is completed using the germline J gene. V gene TRBV6-2 or TRBV6-3 combines with J gene TRBJ2-7, with 8 bases matching TRBD2. V was clipped by 4 bases and J by 3 bases; unmatched bases: 5. The V gene's germline CDR1 is MNHEY and CDR2 SVGEGT. The length of the CDR3 is 14 residues. Incomplete CDR3 DNA: TGTGCCAGCAGTTTCCTAGCGGGTTACTACGAG. Encoded protein: CASSFLAGYYE. The whole CDR3 sequence reads CASSFLAGYYEQYF.

Of note for this clone: The read ends 3 residues shy of where the CDR3 ends; the end is completed using the germline J gene. The chain couples TRBV9 to TRBJ2-7; no definite D call. The CDR3 spans 13 residues. Trimming pared 2 bases from V and 3 bases from J, leaving 9 bases between. The germline CDR1 and CDR2 sequences are SGDLS and YYNGEE. The CDR3: CASSVGADYEQYF. The sequenced part of the CDR3 DNA is TGTGCCAGCAGCGTCGGTGCGGACTACGAG.